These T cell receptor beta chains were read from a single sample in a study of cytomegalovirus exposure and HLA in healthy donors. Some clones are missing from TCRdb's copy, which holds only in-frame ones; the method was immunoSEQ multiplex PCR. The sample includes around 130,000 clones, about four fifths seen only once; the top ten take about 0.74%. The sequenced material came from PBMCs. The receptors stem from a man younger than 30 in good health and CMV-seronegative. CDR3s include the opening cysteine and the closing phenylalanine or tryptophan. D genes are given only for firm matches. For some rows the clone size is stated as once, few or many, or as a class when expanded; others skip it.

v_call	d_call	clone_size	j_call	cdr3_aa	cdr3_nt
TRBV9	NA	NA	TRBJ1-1	CASSVTGYMNTEAFF	TGTGCCAGCAGCGTCACAGGTTACATGAACACTGAAGCTTTCTTT
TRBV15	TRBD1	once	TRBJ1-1	CATSRGGQGEGTEAFF	TGTGCCACCAGCAGAGGGGGACAGGGAGAGGGCACTGAAGCTTTCTTT
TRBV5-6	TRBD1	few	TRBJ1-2	CASSSMVGIDRGKGYTF	TGTGCCAGCAGCTCCATGGTGGGAATAGACAGGGGAAAGGGCTACACCTTC
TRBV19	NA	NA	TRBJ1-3	CASSERITSGNTIYF	TGTGCCAGTAGCGAGAGAATAACTTCCGGAAACACCATATATTTT
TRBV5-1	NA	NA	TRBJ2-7	CASSTEYEQYF	TGCGCCAGCTCGACGGAGTACGAGCAGTACTTC
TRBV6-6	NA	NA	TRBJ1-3	CASSYVRTSSGNTIYF	TGTGCCAGCAGTTACGTACGGACAAGCTCTGGAAACACCATATATTTT
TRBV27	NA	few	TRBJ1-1	CASKYRRSTEAFF	TGTGCCAGCAAATACAGGAGAAGCACTGAAGCTTTCTTT
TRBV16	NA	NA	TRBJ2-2	CASSPRLGLINTGELFF	TGTGCCAGCAGCCCCCGGTTGGGACTCATCAACACCGGGGAGCTGTTTTTT
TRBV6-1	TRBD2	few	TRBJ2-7	CASSERAGESYEQYF	TGTGCCAGCAGTGAACGGGCGGGGGAGTCGTACGAGCAGTACTTC
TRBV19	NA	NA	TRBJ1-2	CASSMGLLDGYTF	TGTGCCAGTAGTATGGGGCTTCTAGATGGCTACACCTTC
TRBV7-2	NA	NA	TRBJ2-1	CASNLLASSYNEQFF	TGTGCCAGCAACTTATTGGCCAGCTCCTACAATGAGCAGTTCTTC
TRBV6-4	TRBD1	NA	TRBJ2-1	CASSDGTGSYNEQFF	TGTGCCAGCAGTGACGGGACAGGCTCCTACAATGAGCAGTTCTTC
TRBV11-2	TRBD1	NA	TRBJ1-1	CASSQGQGNTEAFF	TGTGCCAGCAGCCAGGGACAGGGTAACACTGAAGCTTTCTTT
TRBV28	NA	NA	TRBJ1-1	CASNPGQAPRTEAFF	TGTGCCAGCAACCCAGGACAAGCCCCTCGGACTGAAGCTTTCTTT
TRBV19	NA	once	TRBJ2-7	CASSIAPVSSYEQYF	TGTGCCAGTAGTATAGCGCCGGTGAGCTCCTACGAGCAGTACTTC
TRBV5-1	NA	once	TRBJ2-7	CASSSAGSSYEQYF	TGCGCCAGCAGCTCCGCAGGCAGCTCCTACGAGCAGTACTTC
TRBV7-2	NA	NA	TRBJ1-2	CASTLSTGLNYGYTF	TGTGCCAGCACCCTGTCGACAGGATTAAATTATGGCTACACCTTC
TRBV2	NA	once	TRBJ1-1	CASTYQNTEAFF	TGTGCCAGCACCTACCAAAACACTGAAGCTTTCTTT
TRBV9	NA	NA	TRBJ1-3	CASSPQPVGNTIYF	TGTGCCAGCAGCCCCCAACCGGTAGGAAACACCATATATTTT
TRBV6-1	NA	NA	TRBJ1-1	CASSYRNTEAFF	TGTGCCAGCAGTTATAGGAACACTGAAGCTTTCTTT
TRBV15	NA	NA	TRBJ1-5	CATSRDRGQPQHF	TGTGCCACCAGCAGAGATCGAGGGCAGCCCCAGCATTTT
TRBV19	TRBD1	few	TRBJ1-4	CASSRDRGQSEKLFF	TGTGCCAGTAGTAGAGACAGGGGGCAGAGTGAAAAACTGTTTTTT
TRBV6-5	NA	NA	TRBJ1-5	CASSFQNQPQHF	TGTGCCAGCAGTTTCCAAAATCAGCCCCAGCATTTT
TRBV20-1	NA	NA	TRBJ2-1	CNGRGGDEQFF	TGCAACGGACGGGGAGGTGATGAGCAGTTCTTC
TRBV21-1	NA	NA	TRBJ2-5	CASDDQVGRETQYF	TGTGCCAGCGACGATCAGGTAGGGAGGGAGACCCAGTACTTC
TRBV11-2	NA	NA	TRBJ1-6	CASSAGTLSYNSPLHF	TGTGCCAGCAGCGCTGGGACACTCTCCTATAATTCACCCCTCCACTTT
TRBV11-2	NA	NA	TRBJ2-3	CASSPDTADTQYF	TGTGCCAGCAGTCCCGATACGGCAGATACGCAGTATTTT
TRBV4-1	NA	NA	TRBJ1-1	CASSQGAPAEAFF	TGCGCCAGCAGCCAAGGGGCCCCAGCTGAAGCTTTCTTT
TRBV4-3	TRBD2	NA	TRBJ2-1	CASSPVAGVYNEQFF	TGCGCCAGCAGCCCAGTAGCGGGGGTGTACAATGAGCAGTTCTTC
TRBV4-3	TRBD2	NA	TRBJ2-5	CASSQGSGGGVSETQYF	TGCGCCAGCAGCCAAGGGTCTGGCGGGGGGGTATCTGAGACCCAGTACTTC
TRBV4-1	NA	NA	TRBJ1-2	CASSQDSPPGYTF	TGCGCCAGCAGCCAAGATAGCCCACCTGGCTACACCTTC
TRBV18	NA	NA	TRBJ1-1	CASSVPFGWDTEAFF	TGTGCCAGCTCTGTACCATTCGGGTGGGACACTGAAGCTTTCTTT
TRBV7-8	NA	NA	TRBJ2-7	CASSLARLSYEQYF	TGTGCCAGCAGCTTAGCGCGGTTATCCTACGAGCAGTACTTC
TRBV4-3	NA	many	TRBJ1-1	CASSQEQTVNTEAFF	TGCGCCAGCAGCCAAGAACAAACCGTGAACACTGAAGCTTTCTTT
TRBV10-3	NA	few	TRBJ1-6	CAISDISRGNSPLHF	TGTGCCATCAGTGATATCAGCAGGGGCAATTCACCCCTCCACTTT
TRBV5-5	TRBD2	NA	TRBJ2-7	CASRSTSGEQYF	TGTGCCAGCAGATCGACTAGCGGGGAGCAGTACTTC
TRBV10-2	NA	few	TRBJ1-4	CASRGIRNEKLFF	TGCGCCAGCCGAGGGATTCGAAATGAAAAACTGTTTTTT
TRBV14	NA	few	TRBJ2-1	CASSQVPEGVKFF	TGTGCCAGCAGCCAAGTACCTGAAGGGGTAAAGTTCTTC
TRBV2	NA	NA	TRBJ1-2	CASGDRYGYTF	TGTGCCAGCGGAGACCGCTATGGCTACACCTTC
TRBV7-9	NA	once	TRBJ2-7	CASSPGQKHYEQYF	TGTGCCAGCAGCCCCGGACAGAAACACTACGAGCAGTACTTC
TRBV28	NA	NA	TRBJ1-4	CASSLRRITNEKLFF	TGTGCCAGCAGTTTACGGCGGATAACTAATGAAAAACTGTTTTTT
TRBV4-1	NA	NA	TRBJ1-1	CASSLTGTSNTEAFF	TGCGCCAGCAGCCTTACCGGGACATCGAACACTGAAGCTTTCTTT
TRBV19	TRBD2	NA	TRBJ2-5	CASSNRLAGGQRETQYF	TGTGCCAGTAGTAACCGACTAGCGGGGGGCCAGAGAGAGACCCAGTACTTC
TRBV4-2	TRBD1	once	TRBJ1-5	CASSQDGQGGQPQHF	TGTGCCAGTAGCCAAGATGGACAGGGTGGTCAGCCCCAGCATTTT
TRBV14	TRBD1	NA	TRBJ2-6	CASRHTGAGANVLTF	TGTGCCAGCAGACATACAGGGGCTGGGGCCAACGTCCTGACTTTC
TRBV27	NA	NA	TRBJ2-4	CASSLSRRHPKNIQYF	TGTGCCAGCAGTCTATCTCGGAGGCACCCCAAAAACATTCAGTACTTC
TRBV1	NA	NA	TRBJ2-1	CTSSQEKLSKDEQFF	TGCACCAGCAGCCAAGAAAAACTATCGAAGGATGAGCAGTTCTTC
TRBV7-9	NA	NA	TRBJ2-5	CASSVDEAQETQYF	TGTGCCAGCAGCGTCGACGAGGCTCAAGAGACCCAGTACTTC
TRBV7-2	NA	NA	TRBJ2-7	CASTSPPLERYF	TGTGCCAGCACCAGCCCTCCCCTCGAGCGGTACTTC
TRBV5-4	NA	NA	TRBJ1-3	CASTTTPGGVNTIYF	TGTGCCAGCACTACCACGCCGGGGGGGGTAAACACCATATATTTT
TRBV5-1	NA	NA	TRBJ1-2	CASRKEGPNYGYTF	TGCGCCAGCAGAAAGGAGGGGCCTAACTATGGCTACACCTTC
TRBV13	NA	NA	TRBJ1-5	CASSFGEGGQSNQPQHF	TGTGCCAGCAGCTTCGGTGAGGGGGGGCAGAGCAATCAGCCCCAGCATTTT
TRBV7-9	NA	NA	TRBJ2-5	CASSPRGQETQYF	TGTGCCAGCAGCCCAAGAGGGCAAGAGACCCAGTACTTC
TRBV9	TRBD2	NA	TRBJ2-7	CASSGGTSGVSYEQYF	TGTGCCAGCAGCGGAGGGACTAGCGGGGTCTCCTACGAGCAGTACTTC
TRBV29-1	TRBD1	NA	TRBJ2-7	CSAQGQGPYYEQYF	TGCAGCGCGCAGGGACAGGGTCCCTACTACGAGCAGTACTTC
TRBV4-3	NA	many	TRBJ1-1	CASSPWVGPGTEAFF	TGCGCCAGCAGCCCTTGGGTCGGCCCGGGCACTGAAGCTTTCTTT
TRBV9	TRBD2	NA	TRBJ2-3	CASSVSRGGVTDTQYF	TGTGCCAGCAGCGTATCGCGGGGGGGCGTTACAGATACGCAGTATTTT
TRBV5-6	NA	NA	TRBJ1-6	CASATTGSHNSPLHF	TGTGCCAGCGCAACGACCGGGAGCCATAATTCACCCCTCCACTTT
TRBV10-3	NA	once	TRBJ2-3	CAISESGSSRRWDTQYF	TGTGCCATCAGTGAGTCGGGCAGCTCCCGGAGGTGGGATACGCAGTATTTT
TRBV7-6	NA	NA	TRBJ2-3	CASGGYGGGGFTDTQYF	TGTGCCAGCGGCGGATATGGGGGTGGGGGCTTCACAGATACGCAGTATTTT